The TCR beta chain described here comes from a study of regulatory T cells in long-lasting Graves disease. Time point reported: newly diagnosed GD, antithyroid drugs for less than 3 months. With RNA extracted from PBMCs as input, the TCR library was made. Deletions cut 2 bases from V and 5 bases from J, with 10 bases between. The CDR3 is 14 amino acids. Germline values: CDR1 MNHEY, CDR2 SMNVEV (reference sequence). In building TCR beta libraries, iRepertoire HTBI primers were used together with Arm-PCR of CDR3 regions. In the original workflow: Among the samples, some 68 TRBV and some 15 TRBJ segments were identified. TCRdb fed the multiplex PCR reads into MiXCR, producing one record per CDR3 protein. The V and J calls reflect TCRdb's pipeline rather than the authors' work. The sample contains more than 450,000 distinct CDR3 sequences, more than 10% of which appear only once. In its sample, this clonotype was seen many times.

This same sample was also part of a study on T cells in Graves' hyperthyroidism and ophthalmopathy. From that study: Carried out on the TCR CDR3, a first-round RT-PCR used the HTBI primer set.

This TCR was recovered from a woman aged 30 to 39 with Graves disease. The chain is built from TRBV27 and TRBJ1-5; D might be TRBD1 (6 bases). The sample here was peripheral blood mononuclear cells (PBMCs), taken at new diagnosis, from a patient treated with antithyroid drugs. CDR3 sequence (DNA): TGTGCCAGCAGTTTACTGGGGGCGGATCAGCCCCAGCATTTT. The encoded protein is CASSLLGADQPQHF.